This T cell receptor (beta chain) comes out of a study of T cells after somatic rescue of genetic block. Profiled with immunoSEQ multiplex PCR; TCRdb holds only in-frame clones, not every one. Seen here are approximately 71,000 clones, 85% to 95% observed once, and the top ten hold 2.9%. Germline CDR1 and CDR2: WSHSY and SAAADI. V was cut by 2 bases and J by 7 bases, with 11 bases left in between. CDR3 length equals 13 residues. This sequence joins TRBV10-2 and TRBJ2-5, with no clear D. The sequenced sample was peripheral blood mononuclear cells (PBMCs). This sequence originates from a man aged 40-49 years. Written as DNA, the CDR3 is TGCGCCAGCAGTGAGGCACCACCAGGGACCCAGTACTTC. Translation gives CASSEAPPGTQYF.